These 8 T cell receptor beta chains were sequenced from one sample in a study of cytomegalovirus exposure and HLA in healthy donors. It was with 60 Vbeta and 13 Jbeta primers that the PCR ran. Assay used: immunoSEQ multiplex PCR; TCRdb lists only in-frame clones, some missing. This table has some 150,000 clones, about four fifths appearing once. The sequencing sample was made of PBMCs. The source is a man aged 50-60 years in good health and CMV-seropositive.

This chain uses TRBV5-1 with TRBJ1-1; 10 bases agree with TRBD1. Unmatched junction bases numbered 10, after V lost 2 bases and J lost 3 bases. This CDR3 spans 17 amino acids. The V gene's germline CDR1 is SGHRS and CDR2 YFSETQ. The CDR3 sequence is CASSFFPGTGVDTEAFF. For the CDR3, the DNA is TGCGCCAGCAGCTTTTTTCCCGGGACAGGGGTGGACACTGAAGCTTTCTTT.

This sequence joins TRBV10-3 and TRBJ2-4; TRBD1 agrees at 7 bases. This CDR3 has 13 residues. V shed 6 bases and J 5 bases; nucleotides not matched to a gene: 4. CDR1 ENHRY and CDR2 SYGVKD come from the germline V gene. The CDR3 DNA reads TGTGCCATCAGACCGGGACAGCAAAACATTCAGTACTTC. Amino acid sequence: CAIRPGQQNIQYF.

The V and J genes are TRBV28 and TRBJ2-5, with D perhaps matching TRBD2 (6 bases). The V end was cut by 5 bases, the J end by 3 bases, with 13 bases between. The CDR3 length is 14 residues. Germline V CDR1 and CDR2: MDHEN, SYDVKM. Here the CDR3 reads CASSPQAGEETQYF. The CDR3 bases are TGTGCCAGCAGTCCACAAGCGGGCGAAGAGACCCAGTACTTC. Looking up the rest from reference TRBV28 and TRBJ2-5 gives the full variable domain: DVKVTQSSRYLVKRTGEKVFLECVQDMDHENMFWYRQDPGLGLRLIYFSYDVKMKEKGDIPEGYSVSREKKERFSLILESASTNQTSMYLCASSPQAGEETQYFGPGTRLLVL.

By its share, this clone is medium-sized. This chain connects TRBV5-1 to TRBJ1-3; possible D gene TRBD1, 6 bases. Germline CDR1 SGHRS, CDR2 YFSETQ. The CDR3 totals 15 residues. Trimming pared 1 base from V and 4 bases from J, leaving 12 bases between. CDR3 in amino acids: CASSLTGGAGNTIYF. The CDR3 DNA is TGCGCCAGCAGCTTGACGGGGGGGGCAGGAAACACCATATATTTT.

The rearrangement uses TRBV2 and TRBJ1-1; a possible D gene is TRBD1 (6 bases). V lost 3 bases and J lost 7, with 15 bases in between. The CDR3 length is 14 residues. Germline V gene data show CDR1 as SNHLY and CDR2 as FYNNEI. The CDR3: CASSESSRGFEAFF. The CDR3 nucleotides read TGTGCCAGCAGTGAGTCTTCCAGGGGCTTTGAAGCTTTCTTT.

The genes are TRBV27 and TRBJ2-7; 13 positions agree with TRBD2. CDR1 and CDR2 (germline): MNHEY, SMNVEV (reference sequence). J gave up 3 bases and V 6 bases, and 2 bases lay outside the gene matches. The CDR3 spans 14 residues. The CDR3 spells CASSGLAGVYEQYF. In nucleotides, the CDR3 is TGTGCCAGCAGCGGACTAGCGGGAGTCTACGAGCAGTACTTC.

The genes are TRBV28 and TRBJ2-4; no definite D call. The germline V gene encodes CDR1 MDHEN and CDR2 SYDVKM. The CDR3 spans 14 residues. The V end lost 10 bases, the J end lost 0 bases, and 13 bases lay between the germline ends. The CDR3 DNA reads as TGTGCCAACAGAAAAAGACTAGCCAAAAACATTCAGTACTTC. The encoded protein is CANRKRLAKNIQYF.

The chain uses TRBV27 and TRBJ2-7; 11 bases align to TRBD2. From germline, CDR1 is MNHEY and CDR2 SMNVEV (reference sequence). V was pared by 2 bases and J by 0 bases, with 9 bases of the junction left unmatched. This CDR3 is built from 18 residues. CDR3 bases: TGTGCCAGCAGTTTACGTTGGCTAGCGGGAGGCAGCTCCTACGAGCAGTACTTC. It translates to CASSLRWLAGGSSYEQYF.